What follows describes a single TCR beta chain. What it recognizes is unknown. This is likely a read error, given that the CDR3 carries no conserved phenylalanine or tryptophan at its end. The data belong to a study of naive and memory T cell subsets. Two oligonucleotides, mixed equimolar, formed the beta constant-region primer covering TRBC1 and TRBC2. The ligated cDNA underwent four PCR rounds using SP2 and nested alpha and beta constant-region primers. TCRdb re-derived calls from the UMI-ligation and nested PCR reads in MiXCR, one entry per CDR3 protein. The data contain over 110,000 distinct CDR3 sequences, around 21% of them singletons. Study outcomes and limitations: Possibly reflecting memory cells re-expressing CD45RA, a few larger clonotypes occurred in naive repertoires, especially CD8.

Germline V CDR1 and CDR2: SGHDN, FVKESK. V was trimmed by 3 bases and J by 4 bases, leaving 6 bases between them. The CDR3 loop spans 12 amino acids. Overnight CMV lysate stimulation of fresh PBMCs defined donor CMV status by CD4+ IFNgamma. Sequential positive selection took CD4 T cells first, then CD8 T cells. Cells stained for CD3, CD4, CD8, CD45RA and CD27 were sorted into four subsets. The sequence was obtained from a human donor in good health. The chain links TRBV14 to TRBJ2-5; D remains ambiguous. Sample: naive CD8+ T cells from blood. CDR3 in DNA: TGTGCCAGCAGCCAGGTTCCAGAGACCCAGTACCTC. Encoded protein: CASSQVPETQYL.